A single sample gave rise to the 23 T cell receptor beta chains below, sequenced in a study of spatial heterogeneity in lung cancer. Findings of the study overall: Counts of expanded alpha and beta TCRs within tumors tracked the tumor nonsynonymous mutation count.

Their target antigens are unknown. The time point is: sample taken at primary tumor resection. TCRdb reprocessed the 5' RACE reads via MiXCR and lists one record per CDR3 protein. The sample records about 20,000 distinct CDR3 sequences, around 8.1% being singletons. The sequences come from lung tumor tissue, collected at surgery. The receptors were gathered from a male donor with early-stage non-small cell lung cancer.

This clonotype was seen repeatedly, ten times or more. The rearrangement joins TRBV6-6 to TRBJ1-1; maybe TRBD1 (6 bases). This CDR3 has 15 amino acids. Germline CDR1 and CDR2: MNHNY and SVGAGI (reference sequence). The V end lost 5 bases, the J end lost 4 bases, and 17 bases lay between the germline ends. The CDR3 region has the DNA TGTGCCAGCAGTGAACCGGGACACAGAACCACTGAAGCTTTCTTT. This sequence encodes CASSEPGHRTTEAFF.

This clonotype ranks as medium-sized. J is TRBJ1-6 and V is TRBV4-1; 7 bases agree with TRBD1. Unmatched junction bases numbered 2, after V lost 4 bases and J lost 2 bases. The CDR3 extends over 15 amino acids. Per germline, CDR1 MGHRA and CDR2 YSYEKL. In nucleotides, the CDR3 is TGCGCCAGCAGCCCAGGGGGAGCCTATAATTCACCCCTCCACTTT. It specifies CASSPGGAYNSPLHF.

This clonotype was counted at least ten times. The chain uses TRBV28 and TRBJ2-7; D might be TRBD1 (6 bases). Between the trimmed V and J ends, which lost 5 bases and 6 bases, there was a span of 14 bases. The CDR3 runs to 13 residues. Germline loops: CDR1 MDHEN, CDR2 SYDVKM. CDR3 loop: CASSVTGSGEQYF. CDR3 DNA sequence: TGTGCCAGCAGTGTGACAGGCTCGGGCGAGCAGTACTTC.

The chain is built from TRBV20-1 and TRBJ1-5; TRBD1 aligns across 7 bases. There are 18 residues in the CDR3. Germline CDR1 and CDR2: DFQATT and SNEGSKA (reference sequence). Losses at the gene ends were 6 bases for V and 2 bases for J; bases not matched to a gene: 19. The CDR3 nucleotides are TGCAGTGCACTTTCTCCGGGACAGCCCCAGGAAGGCAATCAGCCCCAGCATTTT. Its translation: CSALSPGQPQEGNQPQHF.

Comment on this clonotype: This sequence may be a read error, since a much larger clone differs from it by one base. The rearrangement links TRBV20-1 to TRBJ1-4, with D possibly matching TRBD1 (5 bases). The length of the CDR3 is 11 residues. Trimming removed 3 bases at V and 17 bases at J, with 16 bases between. The V gene's germline CDR1 is DFQATT and CDR2 SNEGSKA (reference sequence). The CDR3 loop reads CSASEGPGHFF. CDR3 nucleotide sequence: TGCAGTGCTAGCGAGGGACCCGGGCATTTTTTT.

This clonotype was counted at least ten times. J is TRBJ1-4 and V is TRBV7-9; D gene uncertain. This CDR3 is built from 13 residues. Germline V lookup: CDR1 SEHNR, CDR2 FQNEAQ (reference sequence). V was clipped by 5 bases and J by 7 bases, with 11 bases between them. The CDR3 DNA sequence: TGTGCCAGCAGCCAGAACCGGGGTGAAAAACTGTTTTTT. The encoded protein is CASSQNRGEKLFF.

The chain is built from TRBV15 and TRBJ2-6; 7 bases map to TRBD1. The CDR3 covers 19 residues. Losses at the gene ends were 1 base for V and 0 bases for J; bases not matched to a gene: 9. Germline CDR1 and CDR2: LNHNV and YYDKDF (reference sequence). CDR3 region: CATSRALTGTISGANVLTF. The CDR3 DNA sequence: TGTGCCACCAGCAGAGCCTTGACAGGGACAATCTCTGGGGCCAACGTCCTGACTTTC.

This clonotype was seen at least ten times. The chain has TRBV20-1 and TRBJ2-1; weak D call: TRBD2 (7 bases). CDR1 is DFQATT and CDR2 is SNEGSKA in the germline V gene (reference sequence). The CDR3 extends over 15 amino acids. V was shortened by 0 bases and J by 8 bases, with 17 bases between the two germline ends. CDR3 DNA: TGCAGTGCTAGAGATAGGAGGGGGGGTTGGGATGAGCAGTTCTTC. Its protein product is CSARDRRGGWDEQFF.

In this sample, this clonotype is medium-sized (0.01 to 0.1%). The chain is built from TRBV7-2 and TRBJ2-3, with a weak D call TRBD1 (6 bases). The CDR3 runs to 16 residues. Trimming stripped 2 bases from V and 6 bases from J, with 18 bases between. The germline V gene encodes CDR1 SGHTA and CDR2 FQGNSA. The CDR3 DNA is TGTGCCAGCAGCTTACCAGGGGCTAGCTTATCGGATACGCAGTATTTT. This translates into CASSLPGASLSDTQYF.

This clonotype has more than one count but fewer than ten. The V and J genes are TRBV5-5 and TRBJ2-2; D uncertain. The germline CDR1 and CDR2 sequences are SGHKS and YYEKEE (reference sequence). V lost 4 bases and J lost 0, with 13 bases in between. This CDR3 contains 16 residues. The CDR3 DNA reads as TGTGCCAGCAGCCAAAACATACACGCGAACACCGGGGAGCTGTTTTTT. It encodes CASSQNIHANTGELFF.

The rearrangement joins TRBV5-1 to TRBJ2-3, with TRBD1 as a possible D gene (5 bases). Looked up from germline, CDR1 is SGHRS and CDR2 is YFSETQ. V lost 1 base to trimming and J lost 5 bases, with 8 bases between them. The CDR3 is 13 amino acids. The CDR3 DNA reads as TGCGCCAGCAGCTTGAGGGGCAAAGATACGCAGTATTTT. The encoded protein is CASSLRGKDTQYF.

A few counts support this clonotype. V gene TRBV20-1 combines with J gene TRBJ1-1, with D possibly matching TRBD1 (6 bases). CDR1 and CDR2 (germline): DFQATT, SNEGSKA (reference sequence). The germline V and J ends were trimmed by 2 bases and 2 bases, with 27 bases remaining between them. The CDR3 runs 19 residues. The chain's CDR3 is CSARLLRGPNTGRNTEAFF. The CDR3 nucleotides are TGCAGTGCTAGACTCCTGCGGGGCCCGAATACAGGGAGAAACACTGAAGCTTTCTTT.

This clonotype came up many times. The rearrangement links TRBV7-2 to TRBJ2-5; 16 bases line up with TRBD2. This CDR3 region has 18 residues. V lost 0 bases, J lost 6 bases, and 7 bases stayed unmatched. Germline CDR1 reads SGHTA; CDR2 reads FQGNSA. CDR3 in amino acids: CASSLAGTSGGARQTQYF. The CDR3 nucleotides are TGTGCCAGCAGCTTAGCCGGGACTAGCGGGGGGGCCCGGCAGACCCAGTACTTC. Together with reference TRBV7-2 and TRBJ2-5, the CDR3 gives the full variable domain: GAGVSQSPSNKVTEKGKDVELRCDPISGHTALYWYRQSLGQGLEFLIYFQGNSAPDKSGLPSDRFSAERTGGSVSTLTIQRTQQEDSAVYLCASSLAGTSGGARQTQYFGPGTRLLVL.

This clonotype was seen only once. This clone may be a read error of a much larger clone one base away. Likely a read error: the CDR3 ends without its conserved phenylalanine or tryptophan. This rearrangement joins TRBV7-9 to TRBJ1-2; D is uncertain. Trimming left V 5 bases short and J 3 bases short, with 4 bases between. The germline gives CDR1 SEHNR, CDR2 FQNEAQ (reference sequence). The CDR3 covers 11 residues. CDR3 in DNA: TGTGCCAGCAGCCAGGACTATGGCTACACCCTC. Translating it yields CASSQDYGYTL.

This clonotype was observed many times. This chain uses TRBV24-1 with TRBJ2-2; D may be TRBD1 (6 bases). Germline loops: CDR1 KGHDR, CDR2 SFDVKD. The V end lost 7 bases, the J end lost 4 bases, and 15 bases lay between the germline ends. The CDR3 has 15 residues. For the CDR3, the DNA is TGTGCCACCAGCCGGGGACACCAATTCACCGGGGAGCTGTTTTTT. This translates into CATSRGHQFTGELFF.

This clonotype was seen at least ten times. This chain links TRBV10-3 with TRBJ1-2, with 9 bases identical to TRBD1. V shed 3 bases, J shed 4 bases, and the junction held 6 bases outside the gene matches. CDR1 and CDR2 from the germline V gene are ENHRY and SYGVKD. The CDR3 loop spans 15 amino acids. The CDR3 DNA reads TGTGCCATCAGTGATGGACAGGGGCCTAGCTATGGCTACACCTTC. Translation: CAISDGQGPSYGYTF.

The gene calls are TRBV6-5 and TRBJ1-1; D is perhaps TRBD1 (6 bases). The CDR3 consists of 14 residues. In germline, CDR1 is MNHEY, CDR2 SVGAGI. Trimming pared 2 bases from V and 5 bases from J, leaving 12 bases between. The CDR3 bases are TGTGCCAGCAGTTACAGGGGGGGGGGGACTGAAGCTTTCTTT. Translated, it gives CASSYRGGGTEAFF.

Ten or more counts support this clonotype. This chain links TRBV28 with TRBJ1-1; D is unresolved. V shed 6 bases and J shed 7 bases, with 18 bases lying between them. The CDR3 has 14 amino acids. The germline gives CDR1 MDHEN, CDR2 SYDVKM. The DNA for the CDR3 is TGTGCCAGCAGAGTCAGCGGAGGGAGCGGTGAAGCTTTCTTT. Translated: CASRVSGGSGEAFF.

A remark on this clonotype: A much more abundant neighbour one base away suggests this may be a read error. The chain recombines TRBV5-1 with TRBJ1-5, with TRBD1 identical over 9 bases. Germline V gene data show CDR1 as SGHRS and CDR2 as YFSETQ. CDR3 size: 14 residues. DNA for the CDR3: TGCGCCAGCAGCTTAGGACAGGGGAACGAGCCCCAGAATTTT. The encoded protein is CASSLGQGNEPQNF.

This clonotype occurred many times. This could be a read error, since a much larger clone is one nucleotide away. The CDR3 carries no conserved terminal phenylalanine or tryptophan, so it likely arises from a read error. This sequence joins TRBV28 and TRBJ2-1; 10 bases line up with TRBD1. Germline CDR1 is MDHEN and CDR2 is SYDVKM. The V and J ends lost 6 bases and 6 bases, in that order; junction bases with no gene match: 5. CDR3 size: 14 residues. CDR3 loop: CASRTGGHSNEQFL. DNA for the CDR3: TGTGCCAGCAGGACAGGGGGCCATTCCAATGAGCAGTTCCTC.

This clonotype was seen repeatedly, ten times or more. The chain employs TRBV6-5 and TRBJ2-7, with TRBD2 identical over 7 bases. Losses at the gene ends were 0 bases for V and 0 bases for J; bases not matched to a gene: 2. The CDR3 runs to 15 residues. Germline values: CDR1 MNHEY, CDR2 SVGAGI. CDR3 DNA: TGTGCCAGCAGTTACTCTTGGACTAGCTCCTACGAGCAGTACTTC. Amino acid sequence: CASSYSWTSSYEQYF.

This clonotype was seen ten or more times. The gene calls are TRBV24-1 and TRBJ1-5; D gene ambiguous. Trimming stripped 4 bases from V and 0 bases from J, with 6 bases between. This CDR3 spans 14 amino acids. CDR1 is KGHDR and CDR2 is SFDVKD in the germline V gene. The CDR3 sequence is CATSESNSNQPQHF. CDR3 DNA: TGTGCCACCAGTGAGAGTAATAGCAATCAGCCCCAGCATTTT.

This clonotype was counted a few times. The CDR3 reads CASSSSNYGYTF. The DNA for the CDR3 is TGCGCCAGCAGCAGCAGCAACTATGGCTACACCTTC. V usage is TRBV5-1 and J usage is TRBJ1-2; D unresolved. V lost 4 bases and J 2 bases, leaving 6 bases between the germline ends. Looked up from germline, CDR1 is SGHRS and CDR2 is YFSETQ. The CDR3 covers 12 residues.